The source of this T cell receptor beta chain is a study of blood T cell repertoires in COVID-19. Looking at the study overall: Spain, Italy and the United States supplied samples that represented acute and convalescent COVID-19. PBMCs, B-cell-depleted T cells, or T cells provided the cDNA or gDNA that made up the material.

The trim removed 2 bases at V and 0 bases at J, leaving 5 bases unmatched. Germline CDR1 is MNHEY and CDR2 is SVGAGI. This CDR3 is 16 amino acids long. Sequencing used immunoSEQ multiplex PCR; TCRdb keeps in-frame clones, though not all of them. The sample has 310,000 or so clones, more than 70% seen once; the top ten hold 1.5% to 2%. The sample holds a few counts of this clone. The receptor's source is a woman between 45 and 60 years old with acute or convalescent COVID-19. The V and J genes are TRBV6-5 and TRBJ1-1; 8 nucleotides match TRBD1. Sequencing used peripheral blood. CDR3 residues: CASSYLPQGVNTEAFF. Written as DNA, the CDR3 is TGTGCCAGCAGTTACCTCCCACAGGGGGTGAACACTGAAGCTTTCTTT.